This TCR beta chain comes out of a study of blood T cell repertoires in COVID-19. For the study at large: PBMCs, B-cell-depleted T cells, or T cells were the source of the cDNA or gDNA that made up the material.

Some clones are missing from TCRdb's copy, which holds only in-frame ones; the method was immunoSEQ multiplex PCR. The data show about 240,000 clones, approximately 83% seen once. The germline gives CDR1 SGHRS, CDR2 YFSETQ. This CDR3 has 13 amino acids. The germline V and J ends were trimmed by 3 bases and 3 bases, with 9 bases remaining between them. Sequenced input: peripheral blood. This sequence was found in a young man who had recovered from COVID-19. This chain links TRBV5-1 with TRBJ1-2; possibly TRBD1 for D (5 bases). The CDR3 spells CASSWWGDYGYTF. In nucleotides, the CDR3 is TGCGCCAGCAGCTGGTGGGGGGACTATGGCTACACCTTC.